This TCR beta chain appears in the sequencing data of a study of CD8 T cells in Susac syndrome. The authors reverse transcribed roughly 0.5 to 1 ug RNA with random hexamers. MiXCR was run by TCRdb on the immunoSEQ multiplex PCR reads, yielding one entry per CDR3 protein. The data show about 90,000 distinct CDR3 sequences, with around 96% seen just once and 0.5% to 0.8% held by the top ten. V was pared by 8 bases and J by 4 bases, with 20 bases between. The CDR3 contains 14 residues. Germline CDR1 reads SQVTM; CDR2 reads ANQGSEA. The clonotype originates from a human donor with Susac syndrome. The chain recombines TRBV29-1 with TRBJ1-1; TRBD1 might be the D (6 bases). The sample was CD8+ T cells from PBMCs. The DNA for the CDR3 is TGCAGCCACACCCAGGGGATGATCGCCACTGAAGCTTTCTTT. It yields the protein CSHTQGMIATEAFF.